This T cell receptor (beta chain) was identified during a study of blood T cell repertoires in COVID-19. After removal of 5 bases from V and 7 bases from J, the junction contained 5 bases not matched to a gene. The CDR3 has 14 residues. Per the germline V gene, CDR1 is MDHEN and CDR2 is SYDVKM. As handled by the study authors: Reference gene primer amplification in the assay estimated nucleated cell counts. Clones were sequenced by immunoSEQ multiplex PCR, and TCRdb holds only the in-frame ones, with some missing. That table gives V, J and clone size, and the DNA gave D and trimming. Of some 150,000 clones listed, roughly 84% are singletons.

Sequences were obtained from peripheral blood. The J gene is TRBJ2-1, the V gene TRBV28; 10 bases match TRBD2. The source is a man between 65 and 79 years old with acute or convalescent COVID-19. The CDR3 bases are TGTGCCAGCAGTACCGGGACTAGCGTTAATGAGCAGTTCTTC. This encodes CASSTGTSVNEQFF.